Below, 18 T cell receptor beta chains from the same sample are listed, as sequenced in a study of CD8+ T cells in alopecia areata. Reverse transcription of extracted RNA yielded cDNA, which provided the sequencing template. The repertoire was sequenced with immunoSEQ multiplex PCR; TCRdb's copy has only in-frame clones and lacks some. This sample has over 100,000 clones, with roughly three fifths found just once. Treatment denoted: oral pan-JAK inhibitor, 5-10 mg twice daily. The sequenced sample was CD8+ T cells sorted from blood, obtained at week 24, from a patient treated with tofacitinib. Source of these receptors: a human donor with alopecia areata.

The chain is built from TRBV5-1 and TRBJ1-4; D is perhaps TRBD1 (5 bases). The germline gives CDR1 SGHRS, CDR2 YFSETQ. The ends were cut back, 4 bases at V and 6 bases at J, with 13 bases in the middle. The CDR3 extends over 14 amino acids. CDR3 bases: TGCGCCAGCAGCCTGGGGGGTTTAGATGAAAAACTGTTTTTT. Amino acid sequence: CASSLGGLDEKLFF.

This sequence joins TRBV9 and TRBJ2-6; 10 bases map to TRBD1. The V gene's germline CDR1 is SGDLS and CDR2 YYNGEE. The CDR3 is 20 amino acids. The V segment lost 4 bases and the J segment 1 base; nucleotides outside the gene matches: 14. This CDR3 reads CASSFGTGAQGWSGANVLTF. In DNA, the CDR3 is TGTGCCAGCAGCTTCGGGACAGGGGCGCAAGGTTGGTCTGGGGCCAACGTCCTGACTTTC.

Only a few counts were recorded for this clone. The chain links TRBV4-1 to TRBJ2-7; TRBD2 matches 7 bases. The V and J ends lost 4 bases and 3 bases, in that order; junction bases with no gene match: 6. The CDR3 contains 14 residues. Looked up from germline, CDR1 is MGHRA and CDR2 is YSYEKL. CDR3 residues: CASSPLGGDYEQYF. In nucleotides, the CDR3 is TGCGCCAGCAGCCCACTTGGGGGGGACTACGAGCAGTACTTC.

CDR3 nucleotide sequence: TGTGCCTGGCGAGAGGGGACCTACGAGCAGTACTTC. It encodes CAWREGTYEQYF. The chain joins TRBV30 to TRBJ2-7; TRBD1 or TRBD2 may be the D gene (5 bases each). The CDR3 length is 12 residues. V lost 5 bases and J 2 bases, leaving 10 bases between the germline ends. Per the germline V gene, CDR1 is GTSNPN and CDR2 is SVGIG (reference sequence).

The chain links TRBV5-6 to TRBJ2-3; 8 positions match TRBD1. The germline V gene encodes CDR1 SGHDT and CDR2 YYEEEE. CDR3 size: 16 residues. V lost 3 bases to trimming and J lost 1 base; unmatched junction nucleotides: 7. Here the CDR3 reads CASSSTGGWGTDTQYF. The CDR3 DNA reads TGTGCCAGCAGCTCTACAGGGGGTTGGGGCACAGATACGCAGTATTTT.

This clone has more than one count but fewer than ten. CDR3 DNA sequence: TGTGCCAGCAGTTACTCATCAGGGACTGGAAACACCATATATTTT. Translating it yields CASSYSSGTGNTIYF. The chain has TRBV6-6 and TRBJ1-3, with a tentative D call TRBD1 (5 bases). Germline CDR1 reads MNHNY; CDR2 reads SVGAGI (reference sequence). The germline V and J ends were trimmed by 0 bases and 2 bases, with 8 bases remaining between them. The CDR3 extends over 15 amino acids.

The rearrangement links TRBV7-8 to TRBJ2-1; 7 nucleotides agree with TRBD2. Germline-derived CDR1 and CDR2 are SGHVS and FQNEAQ. CDR3 size: 16 residues. Trimming removed 2 bases from V and 3 bases from J; junction bases left unmatched: 7. The CDR3 DNA reads as TGTGCCAGCAGCTTATGGGGAGGGCTTAGCTACAATGAGCAGTTCTTC. Protein sequence: CASSLWGGLSYNEQFF.

This chain joins TRBV7-2 and TRBJ2-2, with 11 nucleotides matching TRBD2. The V gene end was trimmed by 5 bases and the J gene end by 3 bases; junction bases not matched to a gene: 2. In germline, CDR1 is SGHTA, CDR2 FQGNSA. This CDR3 is 15 amino acids long. The CDR3 region has the DNA TGTGCCAGCAGCCAACTAGCGGGGGACACCGGGGAGCTGTTTTTT. It specifies CASSQLAGDTGELFF.

The J gene is TRBJ1-6, the V gene TRBV6-5, with a weak D call TRBD1 (6 bases). V gave up 0 bases and J gave up 9 bases, with 15 bases separating them. Per the germline V gene, CDR1 is MNHEY and CDR2 is SVGAGI. The CDR3 extends over 16 amino acids. This CDR3 reads CASSYSEDSPSSPLHF. CDR3 sequence (DNA): TGTGCCAGCAGTTACTCGGAGGACAGCCCGAGTTCACCCCTCCACTTT.

This chain uses TRBV30 with TRBJ2-7, with 11 bases fitting TRBD1. Per germline, CDR1 GTSNPN and CDR2 SVGIG (reference sequence). V was clipped by 5 bases and J by 3 bases; unmatched bases: 0. This CDR3 has 12 residues. CDR3 residues: CAWGTGGYEQYF. In DNA, the CDR3 is TGTGCCTGGGGGACAGGGGGCTACGAGCAGTACTTC.

The chain recombines TRBV6-5 with TRBJ1-2; maybe TRBD1 (5 bases). This CDR3 contains 14 residues. Germline lookup yields CDR1 MNHEY and CDR2 SVGAGI. V was cut by 6 bases and J by 1 base, with 12 bases left in between. CDR3 nucleotide sequence: TGTGCCAGCAGGCCGACACAGGATAACTATGGCTACACCTTC. Translating it yields CASRPTQDNYGYTF.

V gene TRBV5-1 combines with J gene TRBJ2-7; the match to TRBD2 covers 7 bases. The V segment lost 0 bases and the J segment 4 bases; nucleotides outside the gene matches: 13. CDR1 is SGHRS, CDR2 YFSETQ, per germline. The CDR3 totals 17 residues. CDR3 bases: TGCGCCAGCAGCTTGGAGTTAGCGGGCGTGCCGGGGTACGAGCAGTACTTC. This translates into CASSLELAGVPGYEQYF.

This clone was recorded once. This chain's CDR3 is CASTRGFRDTEAFF. The CDR3 DNA is TGCGCCAGCACTCGAGGATTTAGGGACACTGAAGCTTTCTTT. The chain combines TRBV5-1 with TRBJ1-1, with D unclear. CDR3 size: 14 residues. Trimming pared 6 bases from V and 3 bases from J, leaving 15 bases between. Germline V gives CDR1 SGHRS, CDR2 YFSETQ.

V usage is TRBV19 and J usage is TRBJ2-4; TRBD2 matches at 14 bases. Trimming took 4 bases from V and 6 from J; bases not matched to a gene: 5. CDR1 and CDR2 (germline): LNHDA, SQIVND (reference sequence). The CDR3 is 16 amino acids. The CDR3 is CASSTPGLAGANIQYF. DNA of the CDR3: TGTGCCAGTAGTACCCCGGGACTAGCGGGGGCAAACATTCAGTACTTC.

This clone appeared once. The chain has TRBV5-1 and TRBJ2-5; D remains unclear. The CDR3 has 13 amino acids. The V gene's germline CDR1 is SGHRS and CDR2 YFSETQ. V was shortened by 4 bases and J by 0 bases, with 7 bases between the two germline ends. This chain's CDR3 is CASSKPYQETQYF. The CDR3, as DNA: TGCGCCAGCAGCAAACCGTACCAAGAGACCCAGTACTTC.

This chain links TRBV6-6 with TRBJ1-6; D is unclear. From germline, CDR1 is MNHNY and CDR2 SVGAGI (reference sequence). V lost 8 bases and J 0 bases, leaving 8 bases between the germline ends. This CDR3 is 14 amino acids long. CDR3 DNA: TGTGCCAGCCTGGGGAGCTCCTATAATTCACCCCTCCACTTT. Amino acid sequence: CASLGSSYNSPLHF.

V usage is TRBV9 and J usage is TRBJ2-3, with D tentatively TRBD1 or TRBD2 (5 bases each). The germline V gene has CDR1 SGDLS and CDR2 YYNGEE. The CDR3 consists of 18 residues. Trimming pared 3 bases from V and 0 bases from J, leaving 20 bases between. CDR3 sequence (DNA): TGTGCCAGCAGCGCGCGTACCGGGACCCGTGCTAGCACAGATACGCAGTATTTT. Amino acids: CASSARTGTRASTDTQYF.

V gene TRBV5-1 combines with J gene TRBJ1-1; 7 bases align to TRBD1. V dropped 4 bases and J dropped 9; count of bases not matched to a gene: 9. The CDR3 length is 13 residues. From germline, CDR1 is SGHRS and CDR2 YFSETQ. In nucleotides, the CDR3 is TGCGCCAGCAGCGCTTATGACAGGGATAAAGCTTTCTTT. Residues: CASSAYDRDKAFF.